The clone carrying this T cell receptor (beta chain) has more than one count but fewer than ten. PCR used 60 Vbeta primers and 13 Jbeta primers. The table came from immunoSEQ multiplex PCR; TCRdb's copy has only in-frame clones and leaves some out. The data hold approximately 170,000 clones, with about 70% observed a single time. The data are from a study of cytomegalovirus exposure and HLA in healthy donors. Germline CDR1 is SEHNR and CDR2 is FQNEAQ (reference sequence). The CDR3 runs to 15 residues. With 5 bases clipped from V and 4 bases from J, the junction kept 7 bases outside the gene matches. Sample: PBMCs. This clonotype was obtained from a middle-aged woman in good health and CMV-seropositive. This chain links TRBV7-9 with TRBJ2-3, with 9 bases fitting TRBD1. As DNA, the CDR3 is TGTGCCAGCAGCCCCCGGGACAGGGAAGCAGATACGCAGTATTTT. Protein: CASSPRDREADTQYF.